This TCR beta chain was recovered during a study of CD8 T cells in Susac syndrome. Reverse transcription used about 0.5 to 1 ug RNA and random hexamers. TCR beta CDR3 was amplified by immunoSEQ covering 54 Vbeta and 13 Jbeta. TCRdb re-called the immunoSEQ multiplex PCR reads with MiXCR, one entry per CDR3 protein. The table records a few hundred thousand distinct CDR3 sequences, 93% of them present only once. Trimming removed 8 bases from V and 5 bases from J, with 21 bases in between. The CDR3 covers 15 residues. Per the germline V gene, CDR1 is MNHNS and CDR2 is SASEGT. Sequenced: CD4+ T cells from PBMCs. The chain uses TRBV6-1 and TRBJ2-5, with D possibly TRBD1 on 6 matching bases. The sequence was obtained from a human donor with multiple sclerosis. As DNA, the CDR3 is TGTGCCAGCGAACGGGACACGGCGCGATGGGAGACCCAGTACTTC. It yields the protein CASERDTARWETQYF.